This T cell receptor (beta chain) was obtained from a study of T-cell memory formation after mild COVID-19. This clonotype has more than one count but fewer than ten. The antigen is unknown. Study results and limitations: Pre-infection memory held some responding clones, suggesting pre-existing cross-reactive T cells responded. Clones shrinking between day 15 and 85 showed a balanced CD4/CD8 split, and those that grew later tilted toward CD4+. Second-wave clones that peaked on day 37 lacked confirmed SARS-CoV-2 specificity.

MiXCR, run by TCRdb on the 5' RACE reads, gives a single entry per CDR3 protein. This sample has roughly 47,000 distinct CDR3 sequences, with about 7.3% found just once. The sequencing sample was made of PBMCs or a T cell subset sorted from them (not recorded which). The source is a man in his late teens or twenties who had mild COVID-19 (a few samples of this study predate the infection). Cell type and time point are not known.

CDR3 DNA sequence: TGCGCCAGCAGCCAACGTGGGGGGGCAGATACGCAGTATTTT. This gives the protein CASSQRGGADTQYF. The rearrangement joins TRBV4-1 to TRBJ2-3; 7 nucleotides match TRBD2. The V gene's germline CDR1 is MGHRA and CDR2 YSYEKL. J gave up 4 bases and V 2 bases, and 3 bases lay outside the gene matches. The CDR3 is 14 amino acids.